This paragraph reports one T cell receptor beta chain. Its target is not known. These data originate in a study of blood T cells in healthy people across ages. Each donor supplied approximately 10 milliliters of peripheral blood. General study points: From one million sequenced T cells, diversity estimates were lower bounds.

This CDR3 comprises 16 residues. Germline CDR1 is SGHDT and CDR2 is YYEEEE. The V gene lost 0 bases and the J gene lost 1 base, with 12 bases spanning the gap. A J-beta primer mix and a sample-barcoded 5' primer were used in a second PCR of roughly 6 to 11 cycles. One entry per CDR3 protein results from TCRdb running MiXCR on the 5' RACE reads. Altogether roughly 1,500,000 distinct CDR3 sequences are present, roughly 32% being singletons, with the ten largest covering roughly 10%. V gene TRBV5-6 combines with J gene TRBJ2-3, with D possibly being TRBD1 or TRBD2 (5 bases each). Sequences were obtained from blood. This receptor was identified in a woman in her 30s in good health. CDR3 nucleotide sequence: TGTGCCAGCAGCTTGGAAGGGACCCTAGGCACAGATACGCAGTATTTT. Translation: CASSLEGTLGTDTQYF.